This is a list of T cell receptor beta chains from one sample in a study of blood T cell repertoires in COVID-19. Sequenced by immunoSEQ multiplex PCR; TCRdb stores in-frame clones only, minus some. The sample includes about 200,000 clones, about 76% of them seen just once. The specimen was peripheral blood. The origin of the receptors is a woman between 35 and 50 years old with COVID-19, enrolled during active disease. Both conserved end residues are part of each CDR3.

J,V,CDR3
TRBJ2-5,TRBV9,CASSVGVGDFQETQYF
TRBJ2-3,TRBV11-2,CASSFSSGCTDTQYF
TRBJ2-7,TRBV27,CASSLRTATYEQYF
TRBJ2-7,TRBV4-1,CASSLLAGEGIYEQYF
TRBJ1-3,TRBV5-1,CASSLGTAAVGNTIYF
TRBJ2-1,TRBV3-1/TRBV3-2,CASSQVSSGGAGEQFF
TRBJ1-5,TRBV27,CASSTQTGDQPQHF
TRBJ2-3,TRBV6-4,CASSEGLDTDTQYF
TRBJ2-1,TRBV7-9,CASRDRGYNEQFF
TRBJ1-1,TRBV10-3,CAISELDRGAFF
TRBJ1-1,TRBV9,CASSVDIYTEAFF
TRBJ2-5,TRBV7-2,CASSSLKETQYF
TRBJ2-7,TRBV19,CASSITSGRAYEQYF
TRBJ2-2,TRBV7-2,CASSPPGETGELFF
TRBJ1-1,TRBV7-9,CASSSGVGDTEAFF
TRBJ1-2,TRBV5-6,CASSPDRVEYGGYTF
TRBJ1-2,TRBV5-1,CASSLGTGIPYGYTF
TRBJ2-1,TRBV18,CASSPTSSGYNEQFF
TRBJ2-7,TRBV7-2,CASSGTPSYEQYF
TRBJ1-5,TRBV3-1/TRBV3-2,CASSHRGQVDSNQPQHF
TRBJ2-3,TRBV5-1,CASSSNPLAGSGTDTQYF
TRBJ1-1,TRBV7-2,CASSLSGSGTEAFF
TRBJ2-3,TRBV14,CASSSGVHYTQYF
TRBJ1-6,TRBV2,CASSPGTTLHF
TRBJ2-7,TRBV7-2,CASSWTSGTYEQYF
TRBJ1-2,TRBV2,CASSRDAGNYGYTF
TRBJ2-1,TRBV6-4,CASSDLAKAGHSYNEQFF
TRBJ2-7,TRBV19,CASSTEGGSGRYYEQYF
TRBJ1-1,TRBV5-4,CASSLATRTNTEAFF
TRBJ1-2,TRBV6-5,CASSPGDAMGYTF
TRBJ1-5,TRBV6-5,CASRPGQGAGRPQHF
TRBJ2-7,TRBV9,CASSDSGGAWNEQYF
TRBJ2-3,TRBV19,CASSIDPSRRTDTQYF
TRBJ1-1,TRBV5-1,CASSFGTGLASMNTEAFF
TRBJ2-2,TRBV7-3,CASTEGDTGELFF
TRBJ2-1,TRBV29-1,CSVDRVARNEQFF